These T cell receptor beta chains were read from a single sample in a study of T-cell memory formation after mild COVID-19. TCRdb passed the 5' RACE reads through MiXCR, listing each CDR3 protein once. The sample includes 280,000 or so distinct CDR3 sequences, under 20% of them seen just once. Sequencing was done on a sample of PBMCs or a T cell subset sorted from them (not recorded which). The receptors were gathered from a man aged 18-30 years who had mild COVID-19 (a few samples of this study predate the infection). Cell type and time point are not known. Both conserved end residues are part of each CDR3. D genes are given only for firm matches. Clone size is shown for a subset of rows, as once, few, many or a class of expanded clone.

d_call | clone_size | j_call | v_call | cdr3_aa | cdr3_nt
TRBD1 | . | TRBJ2-1 | TRBV20-1 | CSAGGQGGEQFF | TGCAGTGCGGGTGGACAGGGCGGTGAGCAGTTCTTC
. | few | TRBJ2-1 | TRBV4-2 | CASSQPGADAEQFF | TGTGCCAGCAGCCAGCCAGGGGCGGACGCTGAGCAGTTCTTC
TRBD1 | . | TRBJ1-5 | TRBV7-6 | CASSPKDRENQPQHF | TGTGCCAGCAGCCCCAAGGACAGGGAGAATCAGCCCCAGCATTTT
. | few | TRBJ2-1 | TRBV5-6 | CASTVDPYNEQFF | TGTGCCAGCACCGTGGACCCGTACAATGAGCAGTTCTTC
. | . | TRBJ2-5 | TRBV7-3 | CASSLTGLPGETQYF | TGTGCCAGCAGCTTAACGGGGTTACCGGGAGAGACCCAGTACTTC
. | few | TRBJ2-7 | TRBV5-1 | CASSLKGRSGVPYEQYF | TGCGCCAGCAGCTTAAAGGGGAGATCTGGGGTCCCCTACGAGCAGTACTTC
TRBD1 | . | TRBJ1-2 | TRBV5-1 | CASSFEFWDRRNYGYTF | TGCGCCAGCAGCTTTGAGTTTTGGGACAGGCGGAACTATGGCTACACCTTC
TRBD1 | few | TRBJ2-7 | TRBV5-1 | CASSLNGQGYEQYF | TGCGCCAGCAGCTTAAATGGACAGGGCTACGAGCAGTACTTC
TRBD1 | few | TRBJ1-4 | TRBV20-1 | CSGVRDRNEKLFF | TGCAGTGGGGTCCGGGACAGGAATGAAAAACTGTTTTTT
. | . | TRBJ1-2 | TRBV27 | CASSFQGTNYGYTF | TGTGCCAGCAGTTTCCAGGGAACTAACTATGGCTACACCTTC
. | . | TRBJ1-6 | TRBV7-8 | CASSYLGQLSDALHF | TGTGCCAGCAGTTATCTGGGGCAGTTATCCGACGCCCTCCACTTT
. | . | TRBJ1-2 | TRBV27 | CASGPGEGRPTNYGYTF | TGTGCCAGCGGGCCGGGAGAGGGGCGACCAACGAACTATGGCTACACCTTC
. | . | TRBJ1-5 | TRBV28 | CASSIQGAGQPQHF | TGTGCCAGCAGTATTCAAGGGGCCGGTCAGCCCCAGCATTTT
TRBD1 | many | TRBJ1-5 | TRBV7-2 | CASSLNRGEQPQHF | TGTGCCAGCAGCCTGAACAGGGGAGAACAGCCCCAGCATTTT
. | . | TRBJ2-3 | TRBV12-3/TRBV12-4 | CASSSDRPDTQYF | TGTGCCAGCAGCTCCGACCGTCCAGATACGCAGTATTTT
. | few | TRBJ1-2 | TRBV4-3 | CASSQAQTYYGYTF | TGCGCCAGCAGCCAAGCCCAGACCTACTATGGCTACACCTTC
. | few | TRBJ2-4 | TRBV11-2 | CASSDSRQGLDIQYF | TGTGCCAGCAGCGACTCGCGGCAGGGGCTTGACATTCAGTACTTC
. | few | TRBJ1-4 | TRBV4-3 | CASSQEGRSLEKLFF | TGCGCCAGCAGCCAAGAGGGACGGAGCCTTGAAAAACTGTTTTTT
TRBD2 | . | TRBJ2-3 | TRBV6-2/TRBV6-3 | CASSYYPAGATDTQYF | TGTGCCAGCAGTTACTACCCAGCGGGGGCCACAGATACGCAGTATTTT
. | . | TRBJ1-1 | TRBV20-1 | CSARPPLGSTEAFF | TGCAGTGCTAGACCCCCCCTGGGGAGCACTGAAGCTTTCTTT
TRBD1 | . | TRBJ1-2 | TRBV5-1 | CASSHSRQGAGGYTF | TGCGCCAGCAGCCATTCTCGACAGGGGGCAGGAGGCTACACCTTC
. | few | TRBJ2-1 | TRBV6-6 | CASSYEAYNEQFF | TGTGCCAGCAGTTATGAAGCGTACAATGAGCAGTTCTTC
. | few | TRBJ2-5 | TRBV5-6 | CASSRRDGQEETQYF | TGTGCCAGCAGCCGACGGGACGGACAAGAAGAGACCCAGTACTTC
. | few | TRBJ2-1 | TRBV5-1 | CASSPQTSDGGEQFF | TGCGCCAGCAGCCCACAGACTAGTGACGGGGGTGAGCAGTTCTTC
. | few | TRBJ2-1 | TRBV7-9 | CASSTGGNEQFF | TGTGCCAGCTCTACTGGGGGGAATGAGCAGTTCTTC
TRBD1 | few | TRBJ2-5 | TRBV24-1 | CATSGTGGSETQYF | TGTGCCACCTCCGGGACAGGGGGTTCGGAGACCCAGTACTTC